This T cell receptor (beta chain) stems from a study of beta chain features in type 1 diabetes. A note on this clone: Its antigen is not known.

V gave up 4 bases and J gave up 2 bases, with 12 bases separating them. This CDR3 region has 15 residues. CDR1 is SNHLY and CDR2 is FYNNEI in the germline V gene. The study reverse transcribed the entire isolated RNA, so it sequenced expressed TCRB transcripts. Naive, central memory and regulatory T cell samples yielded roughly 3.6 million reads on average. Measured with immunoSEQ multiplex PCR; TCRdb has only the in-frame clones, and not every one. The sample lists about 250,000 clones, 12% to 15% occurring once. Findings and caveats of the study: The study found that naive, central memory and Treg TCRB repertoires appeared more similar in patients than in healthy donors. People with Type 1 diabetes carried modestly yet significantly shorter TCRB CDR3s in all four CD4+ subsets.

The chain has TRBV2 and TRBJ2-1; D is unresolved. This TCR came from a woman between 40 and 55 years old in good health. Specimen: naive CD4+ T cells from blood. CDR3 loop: CASSATSSAYNEQFF. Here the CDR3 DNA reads TGTGCCAGCAGTGCGACTTCGTCCGCCTACAATGAGCAGTTCTTC.